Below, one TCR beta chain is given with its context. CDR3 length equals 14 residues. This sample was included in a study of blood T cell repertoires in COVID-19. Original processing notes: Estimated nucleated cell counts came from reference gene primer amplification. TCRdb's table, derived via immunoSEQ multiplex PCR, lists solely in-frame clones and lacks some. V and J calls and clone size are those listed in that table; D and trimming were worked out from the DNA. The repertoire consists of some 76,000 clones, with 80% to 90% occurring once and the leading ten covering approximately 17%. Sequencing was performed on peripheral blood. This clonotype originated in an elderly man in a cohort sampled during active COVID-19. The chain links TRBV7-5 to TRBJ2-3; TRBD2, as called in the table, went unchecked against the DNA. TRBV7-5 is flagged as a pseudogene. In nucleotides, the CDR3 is TGTGTCAGAAGCTTAGCGCGGAAGACAGATACGCAGTATTTT. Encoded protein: CVRSLARKTDTQYF.